This T cell receptor (beta chain) came from a study of blood T cell repertoires in COVID-19. Across the whole study: PBMCs, B-cell-depleted T cells, or T cells provided the cDNA or gDNA that made up the material.

Only in-frame clones appear in the TCRdb table, and some are missing; sequencing was by immunoSEQ multiplex PCR. Altogether just over 95,000 clones are present, about nine tenths being singletons, with the ten largest covering 4.5% to 5.5%. The V segment lost 5 bases and the J segment 4 bases; nucleotides outside the gene matches: 6. CDR3 length: 14 residues. Germline lookup yields CDR1 MNHEY and CDR2 SVGAGI. V and J are TRBV6-5 and TRBJ1-1; 8 nucleotides match TRBD1. The sample taken for sequencing was peripheral blood. The sequence was obtained from a man aged 50 to 59 with acute or convalescent COVID-19. The CDR3 nucleotides read TGTGCCAGCAGTCACAGGGGGGAGAGCACTGAAGCTTTCTTT. It yields the protein CASSHRGESTEAFF.